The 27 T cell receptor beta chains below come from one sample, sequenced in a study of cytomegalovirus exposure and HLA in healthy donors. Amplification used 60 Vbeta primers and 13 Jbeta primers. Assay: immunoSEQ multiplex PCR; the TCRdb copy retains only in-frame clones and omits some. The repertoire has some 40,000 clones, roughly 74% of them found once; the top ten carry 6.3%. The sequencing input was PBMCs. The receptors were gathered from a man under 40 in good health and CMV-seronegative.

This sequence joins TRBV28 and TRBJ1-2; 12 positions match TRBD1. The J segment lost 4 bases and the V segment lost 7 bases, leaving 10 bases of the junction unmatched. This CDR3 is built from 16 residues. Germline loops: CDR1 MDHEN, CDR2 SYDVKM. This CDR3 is CASIWDRGPLGYGYTF. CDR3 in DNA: TGTGCCAGCATTTGGGACAGGGGGCCTTTGGGCTATGGCTACACCTTC.

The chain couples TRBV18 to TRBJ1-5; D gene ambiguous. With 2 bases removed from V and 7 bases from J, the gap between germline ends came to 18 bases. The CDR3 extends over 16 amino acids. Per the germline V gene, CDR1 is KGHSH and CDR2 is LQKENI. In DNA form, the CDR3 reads TGTGCCAGCTCACCATCGTCATTGGGTAGCGGACAGCCCCAGCATTTT. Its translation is CASSPSSLGSGQPQHF.

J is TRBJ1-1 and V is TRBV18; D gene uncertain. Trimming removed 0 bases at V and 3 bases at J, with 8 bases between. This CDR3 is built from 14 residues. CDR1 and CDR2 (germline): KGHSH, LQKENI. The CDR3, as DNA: TGTGCCAGCTCACCACCTTCTCGGGACACTGAAGCTTTCTTT. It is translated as CASSPPSRDTEAFF.

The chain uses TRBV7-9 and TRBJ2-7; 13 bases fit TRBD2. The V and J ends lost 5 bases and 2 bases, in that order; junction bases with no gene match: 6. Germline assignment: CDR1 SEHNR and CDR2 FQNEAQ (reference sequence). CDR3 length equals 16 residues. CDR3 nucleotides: TGTGCCAGCAGCCTATGGACTAGCGGGGGCCCCTACGAGCAGTACTTC. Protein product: CASSLWTSGGPYEQYF.

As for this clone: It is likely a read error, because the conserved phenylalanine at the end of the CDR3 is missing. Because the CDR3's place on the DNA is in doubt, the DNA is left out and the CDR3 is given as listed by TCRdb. CDR3 sequence reads: CASRSRGN. This chain links TRBV5-1 with TRBJ1-2; TRBD1, the table's D call, was not compared with the DNA. The CDR3 length is 8 residues, termini included. The germline gives CDR1 SGHRS, CDR2 YFSETQ.

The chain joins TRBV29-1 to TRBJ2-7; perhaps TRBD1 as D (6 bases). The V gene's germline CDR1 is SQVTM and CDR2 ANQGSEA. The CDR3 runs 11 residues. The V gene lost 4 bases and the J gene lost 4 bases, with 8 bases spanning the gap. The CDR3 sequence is CSVGGGYEQYF. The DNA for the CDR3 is TGCAGCGTTGGAGGGGGTTACGAGCAGTACTTC.

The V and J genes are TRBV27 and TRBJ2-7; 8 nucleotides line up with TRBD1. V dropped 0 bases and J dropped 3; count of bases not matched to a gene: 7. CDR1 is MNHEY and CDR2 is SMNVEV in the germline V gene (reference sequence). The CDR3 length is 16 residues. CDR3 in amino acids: CASSLSIVGQGYEQYF. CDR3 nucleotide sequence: TGTGCCAGCAGTTTATCGATTGTAGGACAGGGCTACGAGCAGTACTTC.

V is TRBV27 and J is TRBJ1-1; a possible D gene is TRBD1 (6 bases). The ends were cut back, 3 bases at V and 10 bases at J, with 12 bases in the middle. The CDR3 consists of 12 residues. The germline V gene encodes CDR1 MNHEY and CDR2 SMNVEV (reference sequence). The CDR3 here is CASSFRGERAFF. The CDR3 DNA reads TGTGCCAGCAGTTTCAGGGGCGAGAGAGCTTTCTTT.

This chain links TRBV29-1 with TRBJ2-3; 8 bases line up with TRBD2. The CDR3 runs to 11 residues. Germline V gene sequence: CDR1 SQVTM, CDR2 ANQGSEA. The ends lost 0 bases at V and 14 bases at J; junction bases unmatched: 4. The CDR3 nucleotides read TGCAGCGTTGAAGATAGCGGGGTCGTGTATTTT. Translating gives CSVEDSGVVYF.

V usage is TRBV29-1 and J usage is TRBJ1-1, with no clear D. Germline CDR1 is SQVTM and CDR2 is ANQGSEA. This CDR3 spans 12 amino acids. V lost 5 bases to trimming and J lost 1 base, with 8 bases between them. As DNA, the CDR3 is TGCAGCGTTCGTACGGGGAACACTGAAGCTTTCTTT. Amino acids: CSVRTGNTEAFF.

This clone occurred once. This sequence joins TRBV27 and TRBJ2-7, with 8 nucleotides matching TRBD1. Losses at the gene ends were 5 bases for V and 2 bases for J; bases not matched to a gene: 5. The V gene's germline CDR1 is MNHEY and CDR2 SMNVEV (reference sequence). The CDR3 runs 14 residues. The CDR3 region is CASSLGQGTYEQYF. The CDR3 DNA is TGTGCCAGCAGTCTAGGACAGGGAACCTACGAGCAGTACTTC.

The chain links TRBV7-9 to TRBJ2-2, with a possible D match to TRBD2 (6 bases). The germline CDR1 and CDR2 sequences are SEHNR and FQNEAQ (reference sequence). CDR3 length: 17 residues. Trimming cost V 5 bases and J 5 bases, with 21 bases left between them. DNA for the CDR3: TGTGCCAGCAGCCTAAGACGGGCGGGATTTGGTACCGGGGAGCTGTTTTTT. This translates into CASSLRRAGFGTGELFF.

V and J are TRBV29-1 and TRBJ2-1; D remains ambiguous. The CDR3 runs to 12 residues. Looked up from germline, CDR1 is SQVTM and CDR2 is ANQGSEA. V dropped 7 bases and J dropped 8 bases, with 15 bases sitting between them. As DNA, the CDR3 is TGCAGCGCCGTCGCACAACAAGATGAGCAGTTCTTC. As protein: CSAVAQQDEQFF.

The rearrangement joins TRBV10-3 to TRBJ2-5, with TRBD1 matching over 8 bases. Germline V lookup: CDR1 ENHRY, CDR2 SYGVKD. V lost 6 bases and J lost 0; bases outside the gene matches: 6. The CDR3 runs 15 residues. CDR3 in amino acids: CAIRSDRGYQETQYF. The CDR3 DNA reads TGTGCCATCAGATCTGACAGGGGATACCAAGAGACCCAGTACTTC.

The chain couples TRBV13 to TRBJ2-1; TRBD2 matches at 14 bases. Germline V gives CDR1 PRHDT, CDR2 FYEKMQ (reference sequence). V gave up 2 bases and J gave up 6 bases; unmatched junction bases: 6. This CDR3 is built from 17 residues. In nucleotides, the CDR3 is TGTGCCAGCAGCTTAACAACGGGACTAGCGGGAGTCAATGAGCAGTTCTTC. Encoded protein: CASSLTTGLAGVNEQFF.

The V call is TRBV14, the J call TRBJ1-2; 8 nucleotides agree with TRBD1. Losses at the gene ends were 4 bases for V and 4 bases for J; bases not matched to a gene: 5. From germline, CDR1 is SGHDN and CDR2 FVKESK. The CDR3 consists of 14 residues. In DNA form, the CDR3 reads TGTGCCAGCAGCCCGCGACAGGGGCTCTATGGCTACACCTTC. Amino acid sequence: CASSPRQGLYGYTF.

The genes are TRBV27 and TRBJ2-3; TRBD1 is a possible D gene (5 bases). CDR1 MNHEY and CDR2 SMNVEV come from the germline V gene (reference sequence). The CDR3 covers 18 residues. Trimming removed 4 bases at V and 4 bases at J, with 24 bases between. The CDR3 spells CASSSPTDPQGLPDTQYF. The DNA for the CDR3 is TGTGCCAGCAGTTCACCAACAGACCCTCAGGGATTACCAGATACGCAGTATTTT.

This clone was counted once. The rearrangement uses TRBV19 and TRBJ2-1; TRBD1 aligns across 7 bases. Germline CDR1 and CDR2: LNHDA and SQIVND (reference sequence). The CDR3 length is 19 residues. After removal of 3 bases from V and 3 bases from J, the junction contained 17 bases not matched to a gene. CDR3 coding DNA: TGTGCCAGTAGTATCGAGGGGGCGATTGCGGCTAGAGGCTACAATGAGCAGTTCTTC. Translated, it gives CASSIEGAIAARGYNEQFF.

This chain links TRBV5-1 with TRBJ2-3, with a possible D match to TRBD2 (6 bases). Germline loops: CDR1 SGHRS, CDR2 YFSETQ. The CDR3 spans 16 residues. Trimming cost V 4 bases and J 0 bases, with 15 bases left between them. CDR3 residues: CASSRRLAESTDTQYF. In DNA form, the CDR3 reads TGCGCCAGCAGCCGCCGATTAGCGGAGAGCACAGATACGCAGTATTTT.

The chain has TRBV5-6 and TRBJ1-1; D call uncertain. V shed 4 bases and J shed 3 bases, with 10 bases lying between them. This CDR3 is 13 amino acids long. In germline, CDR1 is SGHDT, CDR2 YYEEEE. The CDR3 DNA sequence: TGTGCCAGCAGCCACACATACGACACTGAAGCTTTCTTT. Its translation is CASSHTYDTEAFF.

The CDR3 protein is CASSQDPTGSSYEQYF. CDR3 bases: TGCGCCAGCAGCCAAGATCCCACAGGGTCCTCCTACGAGCAGTACTTC. J is TRBJ2-7 and V is TRBV4-1, with a weak D call TRBD1 (6 bases). CDR3 length: 16 amino acids. The V gene lost 0 bases and the J gene lost 0 bases, with 12 bases spanning the gap. CDR1 is MGHRA, CDR2 YSYEKL, per germline.

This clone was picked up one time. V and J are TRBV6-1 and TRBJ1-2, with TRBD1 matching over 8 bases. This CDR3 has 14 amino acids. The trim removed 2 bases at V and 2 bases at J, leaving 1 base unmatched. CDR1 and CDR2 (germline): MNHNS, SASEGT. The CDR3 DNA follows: TGTGCCAGCAGTGAACAGGGGGCCAACTATGGCTACACCTTC. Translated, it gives CASSEQGANYGYTF.

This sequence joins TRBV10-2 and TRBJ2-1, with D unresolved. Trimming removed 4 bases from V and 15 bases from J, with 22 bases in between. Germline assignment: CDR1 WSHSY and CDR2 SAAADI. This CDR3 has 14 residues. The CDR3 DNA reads TGCGCCAGCAGTGTCTCCCCTATCGGGTTTGAATGGTTCTTC. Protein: CASSVSPIGFEWFF.

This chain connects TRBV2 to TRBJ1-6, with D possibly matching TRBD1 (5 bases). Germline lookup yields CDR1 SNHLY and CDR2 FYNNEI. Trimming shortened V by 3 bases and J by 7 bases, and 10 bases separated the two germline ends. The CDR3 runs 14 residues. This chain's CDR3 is CASSEPGQNSPLHF. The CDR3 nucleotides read TGTGCCAGCAGTGAGCCAGGGCAAAATTCACCCCTCCACTTT.

DNA for the CDR3: TGTGCCAGCAGTGACGGGGGCACTTCACCCCTCCACTTT. Translation: CASSDGGTSPLHF. J is TRBJ1-6 and V is TRBV6-4; TRBD1 might be the D (6 bases). The CDR3 is 13 residues long. V lost 2 bases, J lost 9 bases, and 8 bases lay in between. Germline assignment: CDR1 MRHNA and CDR2 SNTAGT.

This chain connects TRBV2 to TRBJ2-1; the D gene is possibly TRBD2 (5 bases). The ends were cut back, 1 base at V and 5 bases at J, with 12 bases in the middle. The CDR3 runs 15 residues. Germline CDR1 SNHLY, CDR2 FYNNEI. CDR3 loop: CASSEDGSAHNEQFF. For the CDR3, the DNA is TGTGCCAGCAGTGAAGACGGTAGCGCCCACAATGAGCAGTTCTTC.

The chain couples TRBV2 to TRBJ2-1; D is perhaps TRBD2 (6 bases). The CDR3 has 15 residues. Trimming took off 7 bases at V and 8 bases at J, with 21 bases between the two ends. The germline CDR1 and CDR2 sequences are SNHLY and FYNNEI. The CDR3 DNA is TGTGCCAGCACCGGAGGGCCAGGGTCAGGACATGAGCAGTTCTTC. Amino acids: CASTGGPGSGHEQFF.